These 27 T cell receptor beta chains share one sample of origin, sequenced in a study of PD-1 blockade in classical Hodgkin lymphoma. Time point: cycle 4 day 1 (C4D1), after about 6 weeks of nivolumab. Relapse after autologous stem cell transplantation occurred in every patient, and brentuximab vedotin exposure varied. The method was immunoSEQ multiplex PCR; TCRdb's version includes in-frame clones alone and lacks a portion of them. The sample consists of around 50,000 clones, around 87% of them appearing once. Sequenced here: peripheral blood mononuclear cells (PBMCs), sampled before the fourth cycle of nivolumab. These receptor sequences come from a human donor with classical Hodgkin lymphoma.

CDR3 residues: CASGSSGTPLTYEQYF. The CDR3 region has the DNA TGTGCCAGCGGTTCCTCCGGGACGCCGCTCACCTACGAGCAGTACTTC. The V gene is TRBV2, the J gene TRBJ2-7; either TRBD1 or TRBD2 may supply D (5 bases each). This CDR3 is 16 amino acids long. CDR1 is SNHLY and CDR2 is FYNNEI in the germline V gene. The germline V and J ends were trimmed by 8 bases and 2 bases, with 22 bases remaining between them.

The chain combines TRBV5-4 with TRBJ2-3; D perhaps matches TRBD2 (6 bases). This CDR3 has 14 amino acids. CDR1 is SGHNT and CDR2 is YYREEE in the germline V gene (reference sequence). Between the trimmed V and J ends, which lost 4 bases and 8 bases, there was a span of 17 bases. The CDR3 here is CASSHRDFHATQYF. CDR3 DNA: TGTGCCAGCAGCCATCGGGACTTCCACGCTACGCAGTATTTT.

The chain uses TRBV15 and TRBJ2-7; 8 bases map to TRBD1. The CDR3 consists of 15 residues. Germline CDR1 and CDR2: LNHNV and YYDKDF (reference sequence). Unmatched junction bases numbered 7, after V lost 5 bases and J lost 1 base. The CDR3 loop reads CATSPRTGLSYEQYF. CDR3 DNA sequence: TGTGCCACCAGCCCCCGGACAGGGCTTTCCTACGAGCAGTACTTC.

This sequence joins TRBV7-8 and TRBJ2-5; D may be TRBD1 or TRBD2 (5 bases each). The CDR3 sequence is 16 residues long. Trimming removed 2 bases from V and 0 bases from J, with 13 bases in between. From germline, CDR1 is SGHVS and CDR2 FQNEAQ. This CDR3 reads CASSLPWDVDQETQYF. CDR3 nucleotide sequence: TGTGCCAGCAGCTTACCTTGGGACGTCGACCAAGAGACCCAGTACTTC. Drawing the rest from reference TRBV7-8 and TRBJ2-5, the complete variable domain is GAGVSQSPRYKVAKRGQDVALRCDPISGHVSLFWYQQALGQGPEFLTYFQNEAQLDKSGLPSDRFFAERPEGSVSTLKIQRTQQEDSAVYLCASSLPWDVDQETQYFGPGTRLLVL.

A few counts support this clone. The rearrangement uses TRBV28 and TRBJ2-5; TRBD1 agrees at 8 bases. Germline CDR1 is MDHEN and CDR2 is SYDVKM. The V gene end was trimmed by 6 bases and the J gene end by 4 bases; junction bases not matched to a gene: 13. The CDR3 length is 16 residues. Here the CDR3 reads CASSPTGQGAGETQYF. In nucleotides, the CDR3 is TGTGCCAGCAGCCCCACCGGTCAGGGGGCAGGAGAGACCCAGTACTTC.

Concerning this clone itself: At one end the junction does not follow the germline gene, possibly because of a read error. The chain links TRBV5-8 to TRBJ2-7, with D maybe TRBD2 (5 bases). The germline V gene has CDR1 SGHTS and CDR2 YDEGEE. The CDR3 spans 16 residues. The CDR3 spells CASSWAPGYHSYGQYF. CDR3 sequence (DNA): TGTGCCAGCAGCTGGGCCCCGGGGTACCACAGTTACGGGCAGTACTTC.

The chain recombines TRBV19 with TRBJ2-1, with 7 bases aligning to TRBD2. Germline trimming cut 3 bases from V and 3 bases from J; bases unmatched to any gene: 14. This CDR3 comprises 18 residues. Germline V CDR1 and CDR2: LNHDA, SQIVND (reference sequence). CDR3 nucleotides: TGTGCCAGTAGTATTAATTGGGGAGGGCCTTCAGGCTACAATGAGCAGTTCTTC. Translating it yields CASSINWGGPSGYNEQFF.

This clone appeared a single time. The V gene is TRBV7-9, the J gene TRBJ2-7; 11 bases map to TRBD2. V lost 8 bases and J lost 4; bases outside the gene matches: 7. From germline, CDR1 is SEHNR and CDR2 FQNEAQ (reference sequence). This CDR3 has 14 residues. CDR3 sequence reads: CASGGLAGGYEQYF. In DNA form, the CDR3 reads TGTGCCAGCGGGGGGTTAGCGGGAGGGTACGAGCAGTACTTC.

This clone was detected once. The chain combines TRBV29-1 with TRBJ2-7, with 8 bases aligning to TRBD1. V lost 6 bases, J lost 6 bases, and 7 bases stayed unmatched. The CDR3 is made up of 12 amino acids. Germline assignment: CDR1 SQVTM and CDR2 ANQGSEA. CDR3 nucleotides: TGCAGCGTAAACCAGGGGGCGGGCGAGCAGTACTTC. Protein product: CSVNQGAGEQYF.

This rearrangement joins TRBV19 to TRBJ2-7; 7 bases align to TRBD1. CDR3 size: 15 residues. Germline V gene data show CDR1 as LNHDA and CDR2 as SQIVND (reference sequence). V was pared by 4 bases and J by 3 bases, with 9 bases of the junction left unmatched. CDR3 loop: CASSRQGALFYEQYF. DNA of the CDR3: TGTGCCAGTAGTAGACAGGGAGCGCTCTTCTACGAGCAGTACTTC.

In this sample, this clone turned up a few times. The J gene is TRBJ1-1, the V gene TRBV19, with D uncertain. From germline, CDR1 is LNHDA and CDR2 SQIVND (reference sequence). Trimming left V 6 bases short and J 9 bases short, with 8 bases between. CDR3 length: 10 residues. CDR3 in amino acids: CASRSGKAFF. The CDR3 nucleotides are TGTGCCAGTAGGAGTGGGAAAGCTTTCTTT.

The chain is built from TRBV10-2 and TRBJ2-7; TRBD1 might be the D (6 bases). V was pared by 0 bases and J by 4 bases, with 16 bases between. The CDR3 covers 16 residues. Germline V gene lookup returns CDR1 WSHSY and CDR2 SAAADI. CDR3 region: CASSESIPGARYEQYF. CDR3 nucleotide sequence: TGCGCCAGCAGTGAGTCGATACCAGGGGCGAGGTACGAGCAGTACTTC.

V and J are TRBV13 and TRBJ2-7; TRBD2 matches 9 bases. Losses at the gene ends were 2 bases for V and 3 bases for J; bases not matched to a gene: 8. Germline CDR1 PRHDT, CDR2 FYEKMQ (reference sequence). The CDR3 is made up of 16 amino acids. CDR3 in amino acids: CASSLRREGFGYEQYF. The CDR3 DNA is TGTGCCAGCAGCTTACGGCGGGAGGGGTTCGGCTACGAGCAGTACTTC.

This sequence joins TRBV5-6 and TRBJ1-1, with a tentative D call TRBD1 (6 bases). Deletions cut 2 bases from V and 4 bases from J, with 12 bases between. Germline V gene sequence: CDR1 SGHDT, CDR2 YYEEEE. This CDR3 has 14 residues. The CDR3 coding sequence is TGTGCCAGCAGCTTACAGGGCGGGGGCACTGAAGCTTTCTTT. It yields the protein CASSLQGGGTEAFF.

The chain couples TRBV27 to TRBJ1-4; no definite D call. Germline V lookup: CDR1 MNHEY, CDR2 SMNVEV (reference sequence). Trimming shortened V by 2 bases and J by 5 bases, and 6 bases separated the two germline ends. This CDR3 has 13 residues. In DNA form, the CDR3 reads TGTGCCAGCAGTTTAGGAGGGAATGAAAAACTGTTTTTT. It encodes CASSLGGNEKLFF.

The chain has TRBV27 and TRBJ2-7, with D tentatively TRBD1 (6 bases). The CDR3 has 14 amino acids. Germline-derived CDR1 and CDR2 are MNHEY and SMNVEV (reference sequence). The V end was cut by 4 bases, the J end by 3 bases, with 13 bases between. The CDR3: CASSSRGLYYEQYF. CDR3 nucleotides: TGTGCCAGCAGTTCCAGGGGTCTTTACTACGAGCAGTACTTC.

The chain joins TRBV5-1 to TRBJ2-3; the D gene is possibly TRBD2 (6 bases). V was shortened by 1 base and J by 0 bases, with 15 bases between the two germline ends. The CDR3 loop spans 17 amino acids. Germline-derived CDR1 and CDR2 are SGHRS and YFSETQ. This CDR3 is CASSLRGGGLSTDTQYF. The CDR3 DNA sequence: TGCGCCAGCAGCTTGCGTGGTGGGGGGTTGAGCACAGATACGCAGTATTTT. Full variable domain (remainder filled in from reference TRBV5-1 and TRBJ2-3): KAGVTQTPRYLIKTRGQQVTLSCSPISGHRSVSWYQQTPGQGLQFLFEYFSETQRNKGNFPGRFSGRQFSNSRSEMNVSTLELGDSALYLCASSLRGGGLSTDTQYFGPGTRLTVL.

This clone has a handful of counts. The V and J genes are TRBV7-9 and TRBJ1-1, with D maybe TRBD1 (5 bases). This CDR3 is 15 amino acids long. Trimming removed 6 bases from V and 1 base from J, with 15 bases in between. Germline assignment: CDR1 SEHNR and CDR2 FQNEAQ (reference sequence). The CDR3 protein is CASSYRISENTEAFF. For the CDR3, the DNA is TGTGCCAGCAGTTACAGGATTTCGGAGAACACTGAAGCTTTCTTT.

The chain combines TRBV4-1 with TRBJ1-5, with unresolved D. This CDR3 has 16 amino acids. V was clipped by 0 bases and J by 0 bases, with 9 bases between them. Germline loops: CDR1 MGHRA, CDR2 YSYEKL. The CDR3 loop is CASSQEASYSNQPQHF. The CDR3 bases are TGCGCCAGCAGCCAAGAGGCAAGTTATAGCAATCAGCCCCAGCATTTT.

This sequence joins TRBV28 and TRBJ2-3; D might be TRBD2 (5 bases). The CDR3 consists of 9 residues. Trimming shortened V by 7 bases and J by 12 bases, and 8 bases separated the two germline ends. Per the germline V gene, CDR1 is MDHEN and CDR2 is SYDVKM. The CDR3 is CASKEGQYF. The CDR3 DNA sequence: TGTGCCAGCAAAGAGGGACAGTATTTT. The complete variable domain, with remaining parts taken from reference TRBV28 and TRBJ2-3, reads DVKVTQSSRYLVKRTGEKVFLECVQDMDHENMFWYRQDPGLGLRLIYFSYDVKMKEKGDIPEGYSVSREKKERFSLILESASTNQTSMYLCASKEGQYFGPGTRLTVL.

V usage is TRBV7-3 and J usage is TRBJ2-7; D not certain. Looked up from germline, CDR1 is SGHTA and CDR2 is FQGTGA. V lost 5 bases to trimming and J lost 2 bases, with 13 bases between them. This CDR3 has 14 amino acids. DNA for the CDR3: TGTGCCAGCAGCCCAACGGCGGATGCCTACGAGCAGTACTTC. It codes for CASSPTADAYEQYF.

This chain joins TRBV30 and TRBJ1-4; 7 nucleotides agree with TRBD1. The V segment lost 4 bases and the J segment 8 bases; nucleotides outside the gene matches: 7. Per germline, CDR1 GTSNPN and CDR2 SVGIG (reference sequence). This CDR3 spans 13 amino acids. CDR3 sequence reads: CAWTGQAGEKLFF. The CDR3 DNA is TGTGCCTGGACCGGACAGGCCGGGGAAAAACTGTTTTTT.

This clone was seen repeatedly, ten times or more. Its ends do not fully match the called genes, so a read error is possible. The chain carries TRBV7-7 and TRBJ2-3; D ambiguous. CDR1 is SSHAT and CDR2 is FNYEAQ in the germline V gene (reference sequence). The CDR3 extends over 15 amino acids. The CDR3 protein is CASSLVIGSTDTQYF. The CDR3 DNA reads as TGTGCTAGCAGCTTGGTAATAGGGTCCACAGATACGCAGTATTTT.

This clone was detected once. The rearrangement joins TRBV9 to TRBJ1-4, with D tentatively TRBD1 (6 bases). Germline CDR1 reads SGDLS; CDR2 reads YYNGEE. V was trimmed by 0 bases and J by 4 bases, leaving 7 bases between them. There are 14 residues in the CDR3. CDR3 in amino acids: CASSVGTDNEKLFF. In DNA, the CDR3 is TGTGCCAGCAGCGTAGGGACAGATAATGAAAAACTGTTTTTT.

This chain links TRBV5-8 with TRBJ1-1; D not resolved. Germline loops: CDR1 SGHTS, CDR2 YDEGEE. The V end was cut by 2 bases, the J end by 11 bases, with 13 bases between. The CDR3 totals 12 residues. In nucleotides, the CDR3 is TGTGCCAGCAGCTTCAACGCGGGTCTCGCTTTCTTT. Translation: CASSFNAGLAFF.

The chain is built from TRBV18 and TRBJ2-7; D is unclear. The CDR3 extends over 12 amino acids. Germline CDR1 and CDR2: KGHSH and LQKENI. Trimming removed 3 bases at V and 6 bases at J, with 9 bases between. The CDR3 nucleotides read TGTGCCAGCTCACCGGAGAGGAGCGAGCAGTACTTC. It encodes CASSPERSEQYF. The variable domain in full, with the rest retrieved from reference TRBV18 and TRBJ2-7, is NAGVMQNPRHLVRRRGQEARLRCSPMKGHSHVYWYRQLPEEGLKFMVYLQKENIIDESGMPKERFSAEFPKEGPSILRIQQVVRGDSAAYFCASSPERSEQYFGPGTRLTVT.

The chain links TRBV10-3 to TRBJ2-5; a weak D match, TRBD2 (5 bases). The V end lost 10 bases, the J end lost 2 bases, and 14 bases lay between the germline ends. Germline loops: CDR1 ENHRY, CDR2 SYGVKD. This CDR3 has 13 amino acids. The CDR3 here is CATRGSGQETQYF. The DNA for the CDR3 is TGTGCCACGAGAGGGAGCGGACAAGAGACCCAGTACTTC.